The subject of this entry is one T cell receptor (beta chain). Libraries were prepared by immunoSEQ multiplex PCR; TCRdb keeps only in-frame clonotypes and omits some of them. The data show over 95,000 clones, around 90% seen once. This entry belongs to a study of T cells after somatic rescue of genetic block. The CDR3 has 12 residues. CDR1 is SGHDN, CDR2 FVKESK, per germline. The V and J ends lost 2 bases and 10 bases respectively, with 6 bases between them. This sequence joins TRBV14 and TRBJ1-6; D not certain. This receptor was taken from a woman aged 18-29 years. Sequencing was done on a sample of peripheral blood mononuclear cells (PBMCs). The CDR3 loop reads CASSQTGSPLHF. DNA for the CDR3: TGTGCCAGCAGCCAAACCGGCTCACCCCTCCACTTT.